One sample yielded the 24 T cell receptor beta chains listed below, sequenced in a study of T cell responses to AZD1222 COVID-19 vaccine. This table comes from immunoSEQ multiplex PCR, and its TCRdb copy is limited to in-frame clones, with some not included. The sample gives about 110,000 clones, around 90% of which show up once; around 4.5% is in the top ten. Sequences were derived from peripheral blood, sampled on day 0 of AZD1222 vaccination. Receptors were obtained from an adult in good health.

This sequence joins TRBV7-3 and TRBJ1-1, with D tentatively TRBD1 (6 bases). V lost 5 bases and J 4 bases, leaving 23 bases between the germline ends. There are 17 residues in the CDR3. Looked up from germline, CDR1 is SGHTA and CDR2 is FQGTGA. This CDR3 is CASSPTVLSRGGTEAFF. CDR3 nucleotide sequence: TGTGCCAGCAGCCCGACAGTTCTCTCAAGAGGGGGCACTGAAGCTTTCTTT.

The chain has TRBV7-2 and TRBJ1-5; D uncertain. Germline CDR1 is SGHTA and CDR2 is FQGNSA. The CDR3 contains 15 residues. Trimming took off 2 bases at V and 0 bases at J, with 8 bases between the two ends. The CDR3 loop reads CASSLLPNSNQPQHF. Written as DNA, the CDR3 is TGTGCCAGCAGCTTACTCCCTAATAGCAATCAGCCCCAGCATTTT.

The CDR3, as DNA: TGTGCCAGTACCCTACTAGCGGGAGGCCGCACAGATACGCAGTATTTT. Its translation is CASTLLAGGRTDTQYF. The chain joins TRBV19 to TRBJ2-3; 12 bases align to TRBD2. V shed 7 bases, J shed 1 base, and the junction held 6 bases outside the gene matches. The CDR3 spans 16 residues. The germline V gene has CDR1 LNHDA and CDR2 SQIVND (reference sequence).

The V call is TRBV9, the J call TRBJ2-6, with 12 bases matching TRBD2. Germline loops: CDR1 SGDLS, CDR2 YYNGEE. The J segment lost 1 base and the V segment lost 4 bases, leaving 6 bases of the junction unmatched. The CDR3 extends over 18 amino acids. This CDR3 reads CASSPRLAGGSGANVLTF. CDR3 nucleotides: TGTGCCAGCAGCCCGAGGCTAGCGGGAGGGTCTGGGGCCAACGTCCTGACTTTC.

The V gene is TRBV19, the J gene TRBJ1-2; TRBD1 matches at 8 bases. Per the germline V gene, CDR1 is LNHDA and CDR2 is SQIVND (reference sequence). J lost 14 bases, V lost 3 bases, and 11 bases had no gene match. The CDR3 contains 13 residues. CDR3 in DNA: TGTGCCAGTAGTATGAATCGACAGGGGAGTACGACCTTC. Its protein product is CASSMNRQGSTTF.

The chain employs TRBV4-3 and TRBJ2-6; D unresolved. V dropped 1 base and J dropped 2 bases, with 6 bases sitting between them. There are 15 residues in the CDR3. Germline V gene sequence: CDR1 LGHNA, CDR2 YSLEER. The CDR3 is CASSQVMAGANVLTF. In DNA form, the CDR3 reads TGCGCCAGCAGCCAAGTGATGGCTGGGGCCAACGTCCTGACTTTC.

This clone was seen only a few times. This sequence joins TRBV3-1 (or the pseudogene TRBV3-2) and TRBJ2-7, with 10 bases that match TRBD1. The CDR3 consists of 14 residues. The trim removed 1 base at V and 3 bases at J, leaving 0 bases unmatched. Germline lookup yields CDR1 LGHDT and CDR2 YNNKEL (reference sequence). CDR3 DNA sequence: TGTGCCAGCAGCCAAGGGGACAGGGGCTACGAGCAGTACTTC. This encodes CASSQGDRGYEQYF.

The chain couples TRBV11-1 to TRBJ2-2; D may be TRBD1 (6 bases). The CDR3 spans 16 residues. The germline V and J ends were trimmed by 2 bases and 1 base, with 11 bases remaining between them. Germline-derived CDR1 and CDR2 are SGHAT and FQDESV (reference sequence). CDR3 nucleotide sequence: TGTGCCAGCAGCTTAATCCCGACAGGGAACACCGGGGAGCTGTTTTTT. Encoded protein: CASSLIPTGNTGELFF.

The chain combines TRBV5-8 with TRBJ1-2, with unresolved D. Germline loops: CDR1 SGHTS, CDR2 YDEGEE. The CDR3 runs to 14 residues. V was shortened by 4 bases and J by 2 bases, with 12 bases between the two germline ends. This CDR3 is CASSPPAANYGYTF. DNA of the CDR3: TGTGCCAGCAGCCCCCCCGCGGCAAACTATGGCTACACCTTC.

V is TRBV28 and J is TRBJ1-6; perhaps TRBD1 as D (6 bases). The CDR3 sequence is 15 residues long. Germline CDR1 reads MDHEN; CDR2 reads SYDVKM. The V end lost 5 bases, the J end lost 9 bases, and 17 bases lay between the germline ends. In nucleotides, the CDR3 is TGTGCCAGCAGTGAGACAGGTCGTTTAGCTTCACCCCTCCACTTT. This gives the protein CASSETGRLASPLHF.

The V call is TRBV6-2 or TRBV6-3, the J call TRBJ1-2, with D uncertain. The CDR3 runs 14 residues. V lost 0 bases to trimming and J lost 5 bases, with 10 bases between them. Germline CDR1 reads MNHEY; CDR2 reads SVGEGT. CDR3 residues: CASSYSDTSYGYTF. The CDR3 nucleotides are TGTGCCAGCAGTTACTCGGATACAAGTTATGGCTACACCTTC.

The chain is built from TRBV19 and TRBJ2-3; possibly TRBD1 or TRBD2 for D (5 bases each). V lost 3 bases and J lost 0, with 16 bases in between. CDR3 length: 17 amino acids. CDR1 is LNHDA, CDR2 SQIVND, per germline (reference sequence). CDR3 in DNA: TGTGCCAGTAGTATCGGCCTCGGGGCGGCTAGCACAGATACGCAGTATTTT. Amino acids: CASSIGLGAASTDTQYF. Full variable domain (rest looked up from reference TRBV19 and TRBJ2-3): DGGITQSPKYLFRKEGQNVTLSCEQNLNHDAMYWYRQDPGQGLRLIYYSQIVNDFQKGDIAEGYSVSREKKESFPLTVTSAQKNPTAFYLCASSIGLGAASTDTQYFGPGTRLTVL.

This clone was counted only a few times. V gene TRBV13 combines with J gene TRBJ2-7, with 10 bases matching TRBD1. CDR3 length equals 13 residues. CDR1 PRHDT and CDR2 FYEKMQ come from the germline V gene (reference sequence). The ends lost 7 bases at V and 4 bases at J; junction bases unmatched: 4. CDR3 sequence (DNA): TGTGCCAGCAAAGACAGGGGGCAGTACGAGCAGTACTTC. The encoded protein is CASKDRGQYEQYF.

The J gene is TRBJ2-2, the V gene TRBV28; maybe TRBD2 (6 bases). V dropped 0 bases and J dropped 4 bases, with 9 bases sitting between them. Germline values: CDR1 MDHEN, CDR2 SYDVKM. CDR3 size: 15 residues. The CDR3 bases are TGTGCCAGCAGTTTATGGACTAGACCCACCGGGGAGCTGTTTTTT. It specifies CASSLWTRPTGELFF.

The genes are TRBV6-2 or TRBV6-3 and TRBJ2-7; TRBD2 aligns across 12 bases. The CDR3 length is 14 residues. With V trimmed by 6 bases and J by 6 bases, 6 bases remained unmatched. Germline lookup yields CDR1 MNHEY and CDR2 SVGEGT. CDR3 sequence reads: CASSSTSGSFEQYF. CDR3 sequence (DNA): TGTGCCAGCAGCTCGACTAGCGGGAGCTTCGAGCAGTACTTC.

The chain uses TRBV6-4 and TRBJ1-2; no clear D. V was shortened by 0 bases and J by 8 bases, with 4 bases between the two germline ends. CDR1 is MRHNA and CDR2 is SNTAGT in the germline V gene. The CDR3 sequence is 11 residues long. Here the CDR3 DNA reads TGTGCCAGCAGTGACTCGAGGGGCTACACCTTC. The encoded protein is CASSDSRGYTF.

The V gene is TRBV7-2, the J gene TRBJ1-1; no clear D gene. Trimming took off 5 bases at V and 5 bases at J, with 24 bases between the two ends. This CDR3 is 17 amino acids long. Germline V lookup: CDR1 SGHTA, CDR2 FQGNSA. The CDR3 protein is CASSQLNGRGYRTEAFF. In DNA form, the CDR3 reads TGTGCCAGCAGCCAACTCAACGGTCGAGGGTATAGGACTGAAGCTTTCTTT.

The CDR3 loop reads CASSVGRDSPYEQYF. The CDR3 DNA reads as TGTGCCAGCAGCGTAGGCCGGGACAGCCCCTACGAGCAGTACTTC. The chain is built from TRBV9 and TRBJ2-7; TRBD1 matches at 7 bases. Germline CDR1 reads SGDLS; CDR2 reads YYNGEE. CDR3 length: 15 amino acids. Losses at the gene ends were 0 bases for V and 2 bases for J; bases not matched to a gene: 5.

This chain links TRBV13 with TRBJ2-3, with D unclear. Germline-derived CDR1 and CDR2 are PRHDT and FYEKMQ (reference sequence). CDR3 size: 12 residues. With 4 bases removed from V and 2 bases from J, the gap between germline ends came to 4 bases. In DNA, the CDR3 is TGTGCCAGCAGCTCCGACACAGATACGCAGTATTTT. As protein: CASSSDTDTQYF.

The rearrangement joins TRBV15 to TRBJ2-1, with 7 bases matching TRBD1. The CDR3 runs to 15 residues. CDR1 LNHNV and CDR2 YYDKDF come from the germline V gene (reference sequence). V was clipped by 2 bases and J by 12 bases; unmatched bases: 13. CDR3 residues: CATSRITGTDVGQFF. In DNA, the CDR3 is TGTGCCACCAGCAGAATTACCGGGACAGACGTTGGGCAGTTCTTC.

The chain employs TRBV6-5 and TRBJ2-7; 8 bases align to TRBD1. Germline loops: CDR1 MNHEY, CDR2 SVGAGI. This CDR3 is 14 amino acids long. The junction had 11 bases not matched to a gene; V was cut back by 6 bases and J by 7 bases. The CDR3 DNA sequence: TGTGCCAGCAGCCGACAGGGGACGAACGGGGAGCAGTACTTC. Protein sequence: CASSRQGTNGEQYF.

The gene calls are TRBV27 and TRBJ1-5, with D unresolved. The V end lost 6 bases, the J end lost 3 bases, and 12 bases lay between the germline ends. The CDR3 sequence is 14 residues long. The V gene's germline CDR1 is MNHEY and CDR2 SMNVEV (reference sequence). The chain's CDR3 is CASRVAGYNQPQHF. CDR3 nucleotide sequence: TGTGCCAGCAGAGTGGCGGGGTACAATCAGCCCCAGCATTTT.

The genes are TRBV18 and TRBJ2-7; the D gene could be TRBD1 or TRBD2 (5 bases each). CDR3 length: 14 amino acids. From germline, CDR1 is KGHSH and CDR2 LQKENI. The V end was cut by 2 bases, the J end by 7 bases, with 15 bases between. The DNA for the CDR3 is TGTGCCAGCTCACCAGGACAAGCTTCGGGGGAGCAGTACTTC. It is translated as CASSPGQASGEQYF.

Details on this clone: This same CDR3 is encoded by further DNA sequences in the sample. The chain links TRBV29-1 to TRBJ2-7, with D possibly being TRBD1 (5 bases). Trimming left V 2 bases short and J 3 bases short, with 8 bases between. The CDR3 covers 12 residues. Germline loops: CDR1 SQVTM, CDR2 ANQGSEA. CDR3 residues: CSVELRDYEQYF. In DNA form, the CDR3 reads TGCAGCGTTGAACTCAGGGACTACGAGCAGTACTTC.